The 11 T cell receptor beta chains below were found in one sample sequenced in a study of early stage breast cancer tumors. The protocol was immunoSEQ multiplex PCR, while the TCRdb copy is restricted to in-frame clones and leaves out a portion. Here the sample spans tens of thousands of clones, roughly 80% being singletons. The sample consisted of blood. These TCRs come from a young adult with breast cancer.

The chain employs TRBV29-1 and TRBJ2-2; TRBD1 matches at 10 bases. The CDR3 covers 17 residues. Germline assignment: CDR1 SQVTM and CDR2 ANQGSEA. Unmatched junction bases numbered 7, after V lost 1 base and J lost 2 bases. The CDR3 nucleotides are TGCAGCGTTGAAGGTTCCGGGACAGGGGCTAACACCGGGGAGCTGTTTTTT. As protein: CSVEGSGTGANTGELFF.

In this sample, this clone turned up once. The DNA is omitted, as the CDR3 cannot be located on it reliably, and the CDR3 follows TCRdb's listing. This chain uses TRBV30 with TRBJ1-2. With termini counted, the CDR3 has 13 amino acids. Germline V gene sequence: CDR1 GTSNPN, CDR2 SVGIG (reference sequence). The CDR3 is CAWSLRAGESYTF.

The CDR3 protein is CATSAQLNEKLFF. The CDR3, as DNA: TGTGCCACCTCGGCTCAGCTTAATGAAAAACTGTTTTTT. The chain joins TRBV19 to TRBJ1-4; D gene ambiguous. The ends were cut back, 10 bases at V and 4 bases at J, with 13 bases in the middle. The germline V gene has CDR1 LNHDA and CDR2 SQIVND (reference sequence). This CDR3 comprises 13 residues.

V gene TRBV4-1 combines with J gene TRBJ2-7, with 7 bases identical to TRBD1. CDR1 and CDR2 (germline): MGHRA, YSYEKL. V was pared by 4 bases and J by 3 bases, with 6 bases of the junction left unmatched. This CDR3 has 14 residues. The CDR3 sequence: CASSRIDRVYEQYF. The CDR3 coding sequence is TGCGCCAGCAGCCGGATCGACAGGGTCTACGAGCAGTACTTC.

This chain connects TRBV27 to TRBJ2-5; a weak D match, TRBD1 (6 bases). Germline CDR1 reads MNHEY; CDR2 reads SMNVEV (reference sequence). The CDR3 contains 14 residues. The V and J ends lost 2 bases and 7 bases respectively, with 14 bases between them. This CDR3 reads CASSLPGQPWTQYF. The CDR3 bases are TGTGCCAGCAGTTTACCCGGACAGCCTTGGACCCAGTACTTC.

This clone was observed a single time. The gene calls are TRBV9 and TRBJ2-3, with 8 nucleotides matching TRBD2. The germline V gene encodes CDR1 SGDLS and CDR2 YYNGEE. CDR3 length: 16 amino acids. Trimming cost V 0 bases and J 0 bases; bases outside gene matches: 3. The CDR3 is CASSVAKRESTDTQYF. CDR3 bases: TGTGCCAGCAGCGTAGCTAAGCGGGAGAGCACAGATACGCAGTATTTT.

V and J are TRBV12-5 and TRBJ2-7; D gene ambiguous. This CDR3 is built from 13 residues. The germline V gene has CDR1 LGHNT and CDR2 FRNRAP. V lost 5 bases and J 1 base, leaving 9 bases between the germline ends. The CDR3 loop reads CASGLGGSYEQYF. CDR3 nucleotide sequence: TGTGCTAGTGGTCTTGGTGGGTCCTACGAGCAGTACTTC.

V gene TRBV29-1 combines with J gene TRBJ2-7; tentative D call: TRBD1 (5 bases). The CDR3 runs 13 residues. Germline CDR1 and CDR2: SQVTM and ANQGSEA. The V gene lost 2 bases and the J gene lost 5 bases, with 13 bases spanning the gap. The CDR3 protein is CSVELRGSDEQYF. The CDR3, as DNA: TGCAGCGTTGAATTAAGGGGTTCCGACGAGCAGTACTTC.

The chain couples TRBV4-3 to TRBJ2-2, with 8 bases fitting TRBD2. CDR3 size: 18 residues. Germline CDR1 is LGHNA and CDR2 is YSLEER. V lost 0 bases and J lost 1; bases outside the gene matches: 7. DNA of the CDR3: TGCGCCAGCAGCCAAGAAAGTAGGGGACTAGGGAACACCGGGGAGCTGTTTTTT. Translated, it gives CASSQESRGLGNTGELFF.

This chain joins TRBV4-1 and TRBJ2-2; D is unclear. The ends were cut back, 8 bases at V and 0 bases at J, with 13 bases in the middle. The CDR3 is 15 residues long. The germline V gene encodes CDR1 MGHRA and CDR2 YSYEKL. CDR3 region: CASESLDSNTGELFF. DNA for the CDR3: TGCGCCAGCGAGTCACTTGACTCGAACACCGGGGAGCTGTTTTTT.

The rearrangement joins TRBV30 to TRBJ2-3, with D hard to call. The germline CDR1 and CDR2 sequences are GTSNPN and SVGIG (reference sequence). With 4 bases removed from V and 4 bases from J, the gap between germline ends came to 9 bases. The CDR3 consists of 12 residues. CDR3 coding DNA: TGTGCCTGGACCAAATGGGCAGATACGCAGTATTTT. It encodes CAWTKWADTQYF.